This entry lists 27 T cell receptor beta chains sequenced from one sample in a study of cytomegalovirus exposure and HLA in healthy donors. The primer mix had 60 Vbeta and 13 Jbeta primers. Clones were sequenced by immunoSEQ multiplex PCR, and TCRdb holds only the in-frame ones, with some missing. The table lists roughly 140,000 clones, approximately 86% of them singletons, with 5.5% to 8.5% in the top ten. Sequencing used PBMCs. All receptors come from a woman aged 50 to 60 in good health and CMV-seropositive.

The chain couples TRBV4-2 to TRBJ2-5; 8 bases are a match to TRBD2. The CDR3 is made up of 17 amino acids. Trimming cost V 0 bases and J 5 bases; bases outside gene matches: 11. Germline lookup yields CDR1 LGHNA and CDR2 YNFKEQ. The CDR3 loop reads CASSQDEGRGGRETQYF. Written as DNA, the CDR3 is TGTGCCAGCAGCCAAGATGAAGGCAGGGGCGGGAGGGAGACCCAGTACTTC.

The chain employs TRBV6-1 and TRBJ1-3; tentative D call: TRBD1 (6 bases). This CDR3 comprises 14 residues. V dropped 5 bases and J dropped 6 bases, with 14 bases sitting between them. Germline CDR1 is MNHNS and CDR2 is SASEGT. The CDR3 coding sequence is TGTGCCAGCAGTACACCGGACAGTTTAAACACCATATATTTT. Translated, it gives CASSTPDSLNTIYF.

The V gene is TRBV7-8, the J gene TRBJ1-2, with TRBD1 identical over 11 bases. Germline CDR1 reads SGHVS; CDR2 reads FQNEAQ. This CDR3 is built from 16 residues. V dropped 1 base and J dropped 3; count of bases not matched to a gene: 4. The CDR3 bases are TGTGCCAGCAGCTTAGTCAGGGGACAGGGGGACTATGGCTACACCTTC. Protein: CASSLVRGQGDYGYTF.

This chain links TRBV10-3 with TRBJ2-7; tentative D call: TRBD2 (6 bases). V was cut by 10 bases and J by 2 bases, with 18 bases left in between. Germline CDR1 is ENHRY and CDR2 is SYGVKD. The CDR3 is 14 residues long. The CDR3 DNA follows: TGTGCCACCGCCGTAGGGACTCAAGCCTACGAGCAGTACTTC. It is translated as CATAVGTQAYEQYF.

The chain recombines TRBV4-2 with TRBJ2-1; TRBD2 is a possible D gene (7 bases). The CDR3 has 16 residues. Deletions cut 1 base from V and 6 bases from J, with 16 bases between. From germline, CDR1 is LGHNA and CDR2 YNFKEQ. The CDR3 here is CASSQAGGGPLNEQFF. The DNA for the CDR3 is TGTGCCAGCAGCCAAGCGGGGGGCGGCCCCCTCAATGAGCAGTTCTTC.

This chain joins TRBV27 and TRBJ1-2; a weak D match, TRBD1 (5 bases). The germline V and J ends were trimmed by 8 bases and 5 bases, with 15 bases remaining between them. This CDR3 spans 13 amino acids. Germline V CDR1 and CDR2: MNHEY, SMNVEV (reference sequence). CDR3 bases: TGTGCCAGCGGGGCCCATGGCCCATATGGCTACACCTTC. Translation: CASGAHGPYGYTF.

The V gene is TRBV7-8, the J gene TRBJ2-7, with 7 nucleotides matching TRBD1. With 0 bases clipped from V and 7 bases from J, the junction kept 9 bases outside the gene matches. CDR3 length: 15 residues. In germline, CDR1 is SGHVS, CDR2 FQNEAQ. CDR3 protein: CASSLATTGLGEQYF. In nucleotides, the CDR3 is TGTGCCAGCAGCTTAGCCACGACAGGGCTAGGGGAGCAGTACTTC.

The chain links TRBV7-9 to TRBJ2-2; 8 bases are a match to TRBD2. CDR3 length: 15 residues. The V gene end was trimmed by 4 bases and the J gene end by 7 bases; junction bases not matched to a gene: 8. CDR1 is SEHNR, CDR2 FQNEAQ, per germline (reference sequence). The CDR3 is CASSYTGGRGGELFF. The CDR3 DNA is TGTGCCAGCAGCTATACGGGGGGGCGAGGCGGGGAGCTGTTTTTT.

In regard to this clone: Relative to the germline gene, one junction end is altered; a read error may explain this. The same CDR3 arises from other DNA sequences in this sample as well. This chain links TRBV7-2 with TRBJ1-1, with 8 bases aligning to TRBD1. CDR3 length: 14 amino acids. The V gene's germline CDR1 is SGHTA and CDR2 FQGNSA. The CDR3 nucleotides read TGTGCCAGCAGCATTCGACAGGGGAACACCGAAGCTTTCTTT. Its translation: CASSIRQGNTEAFF.

The rearrangement links TRBV7-6 to TRBJ2-6, with 10 bases aligning to TRBD1. Germline CDR1 SGHVS, CDR2 FNYEAQ. The length of the CDR3 is 17 residues. V trimming: 5 bases; J trimming: 3 bases; junction bases outside the gene matches: 7. Here the CDR3 reads CASSADRGPVGANVLTF. The CDR3 bases are TGTGCCAGCAGCGCCGACAGGGGGCCGGTTGGGGCCAACGTCCTGACTTTC.

The chain combines TRBV19 with TRBJ2-5, with TRBD1 matching 9 bases. CDR3 length: 15 residues. V trimming: 5 bases; J trimming: 2 bases; junction bases outside the gene matches: 6. CDR1 is LNHDA and CDR2 is SQIVND in the germline V gene (reference sequence). The CDR3 DNA is TGTGCCAGTAGTTCAGGGACAGGGCGACAAGAGACCCAGTACTTC. Translating gives CASSSGTGRQETQYF. Combining the CDR3 with reference TRBV19 and TRBJ2-5 gives the whole variable domain DGGITQSPKYLFRKEGQNVTLSCEQNLNHDAMYWYRQDPGQGLRLIYYSQIVNDFQKGDIAEGYSVSREKKESFPLTVTSAQKNPTAFYLCASSSGTGRQETQYFGPGTRLLVL.

The chain uses TRBV4-2 and TRBJ2-7; 7 bases agree with TRBD2. Trimming removed 4 bases from V and 7 bases from J; junction bases left unmatched: 10. Germline V gene lookup returns CDR1 LGHNA and CDR2 YNFKEQ. The CDR3 length is 14 residues. The CDR3 sequence is CASSLGSGTAEQYF. The CDR3 DNA is TGTGCCAGCAGCCTCGGGAGCGGGACCGCGGAGCAGTACTTC.

V is TRBV11-2 and J is TRBJ2-7; TRBD1 matches at 8 bases. V was clipped by 4 bases and J by 7 bases; unmatched bases: 12. The germline V gene encodes CDR1 SGHAT and CDR2 FQNNGV. The CDR3 consists of 15 residues. CDR3 bases: TGTGCCAGCAGCTCAAACCAGGGGGCCCTCTGGGAGCAGTACTTC. Its protein is CASSSNQGALWEQYF.

The V gene is TRBV5-1, the J gene TRBJ1-2; the D gene is possibly TRBD1 (6 bases). The CDR3 covers 15 residues. The V end was cut by 5 bases, the J end by 0 bases, with 14 bases between. CDR1 SGHRS and CDR2 YFSETQ come from the germline V gene. CDR3 region: CASRFGTPPNYGYTF. As DNA, the CDR3 is TGCGCCAGCAGATTTGGGACACCTCCTAACTATGGCTACACCTTC.

The rearrangement links TRBV7-2 to TRBJ2-1; 11 bases fit TRBD1. The germline CDR1 and CDR2 sequences are SGHTA and FQGNSA. After removal of 6 bases from V and 7 bases from J, the junction contained 8 bases not matched to a gene. CDR3 size: 15 residues. This CDR3 reads CASSQRTGGSNEQFF. The CDR3 DNA reads TGTGCCAGCAGTCAACGGACAGGGGGCTCTAATGAGCAGTTCTTC.

The chain couples TRBV6-6 to TRBJ2-3, with 13 bases identical to TRBD2. The CDR3 has 15 amino acids. The trim removed 6 bases at V and 4 bases at J, leaving 4 bases unmatched. Looked up from germline, CDR1 is MNHNY and CDR2 is SVGAGI (reference sequence). The CDR3 is CASSPGTSGADTQYF. In nucleotides, the CDR3 is TGTGCCAGCAGCCCCGGGACTAGCGGGGCAGATACGCAGTATTTT.

Worth noting for this clone: The sample contains more than one DNA sequence encoding this CDR3. V usage is TRBV11-2 and J usage is TRBJ1-2, with TRBD1 matching 7 bases. J gave up 8 bases and V 5 bases, and 8 bases lay outside the gene matches. Germline V lookup: CDR1 SGHAT, CDR2 FQNNGV. CDR3 size: 13 residues. CDR3 sequence reads: CASSRTGEWGYTF. The CDR3 region has the DNA TGTGCCAGCAGCAGAACAGGGGAATGGGGCTACACCTTC. The whole variable domain, filled in from reference TRBV11-2 and TRBJ1-2, reads EAGVAQSPRYKIIEKRQSVAFWCNPISGHATLYWYQQILGQGPKLLIQFQNNGVVDDSQLPKDRFSAERLKGVDSTLKIQPAKLEDSAVYLCASSRTGEWGYTFGSGTRLTVV.

The rearrangement links TRBV7-6 to TRBJ2-7; 7 positions agree with TRBD1. Germline V lookup: CDR1 SGHVS, CDR2 FNYEAQ. The CDR3 is 13 amino acids. J was trimmed by 5 bases and V by 1 base; bases with no gene match: 2. The CDR3 is CASSLGGQDEQYF. Written as DNA, the CDR3 is TGTGCCAGCAGCTTAGGCGGACAGGACGAGCAGTACTTC. The full variable domain, with the rest looked up from reference TRBV7-6 and TRBJ2-7, is GAGVSQSPRYKVTKRGQDVALRCDPISGHVSLYWYRQALGQGPEFLTYFNYEAQQDKSGLPNDRFSAERPEGSISTLTIQRTEQRDSAMYRCASSLGGQDEQYFGPGTRLTVT.

The CDR3 spells CASRDRGYNSPLHF. In DNA, the CDR3 is TGTGCCAGCAGAGACAGGGGATATAATTCACCCCTCCACTTT. The chain carries TRBV6-1 and TRBJ1-6; 8 bases are shared with TRBD1. Germline loops: CDR1 MNHNS, CDR2 SASEGT. This CDR3 contains 14 residues. V lost 6 bases, J lost 4 bases, and 2 bases stayed unmatched.

V and J are TRBV19 and TRBJ1-6; a weak D match, TRBD1 (5 bases). Trimming removed 7 bases from V and 7 bases from J, with 11 bases in between. Per germline, CDR1 LNHDA and CDR2 SQIVND (reference sequence). The CDR3 is 13 amino acids. The DNA of the CDR3 is TGTGCCAGTACTCCCAGGGCCAATTCACCCCTCCACTTT. The encoded protein is CASTPRANSPLHF. The entire variable domain, with the rest obtained from reference TRBV19 and TRBJ1-6, is as follows: DGGITQSPKYLFRKEGQNVTLSCEQNLNHDAMYWYRQDPGQGLRLIYYSQIVNDFQKGDIAEGYSVSREKKESFPLTVTSAQKNPTAFYLCASTPRANSPLHFGNGTRLTVT.

This clone was detected a few times. The gene calls are TRBV7-9 and TRBJ2-2; 10 nucleotides match TRBD2. Germline values: CDR1 SEHNR, CDR2 FQNEAQ (reference sequence). This CDR3 comprises 16 residues. Trimming took 1 base from V and 7 from J; bases not matched to a gene: 6. This chain's CDR3 is CASSLGAGGHVGELFF. The CDR3 DNA is TGTGCCAGCAGCTTAGGAGCGGGGGGGCACGTCGGGGAGCTGTTTTTT.

About this clone: The junction departs from the called germline gene at one end, perhaps through a read error. The chain uses TRBV6-1 and TRBJ1-1; 8 nucleotides line up with TRBD1. Germline loops: CDR1 MNHNS, CDR2 SASEGT. The CDR3 is made up of 13 amino acids. The CDR3 reads CASSEGQGGEAFF. CDR3 bases: TGTGCCAGCAGCGAAGGACAGGGAGGAGAAGCTTTCTTT.

This clone was seen only a few times. The chain employs TRBV27 and TRBJ2-3, with D perhaps TRBD1 (5 bases). This CDR3 comprises 16 residues. Germline V lookup: CDR1 MNHEY, CDR2 SMNVEV (reference sequence). The V end was cut by 5 bases, the J end by 3 bases, with 18 bases between. The DNA of the CDR3 is TGTGCCAGCAGTGGGGCACAGGCCTTGGCGACAGATACGCAGTATTTT. It codes for CASSGAQALATDTQYF.

This clone was detected only a few times. The chain links TRBV19 to TRBJ1-1; D might be TRBD1 (6 bases). CDR1 and CDR2 from the germline V gene are LNHDA and SQIVND (reference sequence). This CDR3 comprises 13 residues. V dropped 5 bases and J dropped 8 bases, with 15 bases sitting between them. Here the CDR3 reads CASSRVHDREAFF. DNA of the CDR3: TGTGCCAGTAGTCGTGTACACGACAGGGAAGCTTTCTTT.

This clone was counted a single time. This chain joins TRBV5-6 and TRBJ1-2; possible D gene TRBD1, 6 bases. The germline V gene has CDR1 SGHDT and CDR2 YYEEEE. V was trimmed by 4 bases and J by 4 bases, leaving 17 bases between them. The CDR3 has 15 residues. The CDR3 region is CASSESRDTLYGYTF. CDR3 nucleotide sequence: TGTGCCAGCAGCGAATCCCGGGACACCCTCTATGGCTACACCTTC.

The rearrangement links TRBV14 to TRBJ2-7; D gene unclear. Germline CDR1 and CDR2: SGHDN and FVKESK. The CDR3 covers 12 residues. Trimming removed 1 base at V and 3 bases at J, with 4 bases between. CDR3 amino acids: CASSQAGYEQYF. The CDR3 DNA follows: TGTGCCAGCAGCCAAGCGGGCTACGAGCAGTACTTC.

The chain has TRBV15 and TRBJ2-2, with 8 bases identical to TRBD2. The CDR3 length is 15 residues. The junction had 6 bases not matched to a gene; V was cut back by 0 bases and J by 9 bases. The germline gives CDR1 LNHNV, CDR2 YYDKDF (reference sequence). The CDR3 sequence: CATSRDRGGLRELFF. CDR3 nucleotide sequence: TGTGCCACCAGCAGAGATCGGGGGGGCCTCCGGGAGCTGTTTTTT.